The 10 T cell receptor beta chains below were found in one sample sequenced in a study of cytomegalovirus exposure and HLA in healthy donors. It was with 60 Vbeta and 13 Jbeta primers that the PCR ran. The repertoire was sequenced with immunoSEQ multiplex PCR; TCRdb's copy has only in-frame clones and lacks some. Here the sample spans around 170,000 clones, over 65% being singletons. Sequencing was performed on PBMCs. The receptors were gathered from a man between 18 and 29 years old in good health and CMV-seronegative.

J is TRBJ2-2 and V is TRBV2, with D uncertain. Germline V gives CDR1 SNHLY, CDR2 FYNNEI. Trimming shortened V by 4 bases and J by 4 bases, and 7 bases separated the two germline ends. This CDR3 has 13 amino acids. This CDR3 is CASSGFGTGELFF. In DNA, the CDR3 is TGTGCCAGCAGTGGGTTCGGCACCGGGGAGCTGTTTTTT. The whole variable domain, remainder taken from reference TRBV2 and TRBJ2-2, is EPEVTQTPSHQVTQMGQEVILRCVPISNHLYFYWYRQILGQKVEFLVSFYNNEISEKSEIFDDQFSVERPDGSNFTLKIRSTKLEDSAMYFCASSGFGTGELFFGEGSRLTVL.

V gene TRBV5-1 combines with J gene TRBJ1-1; 7 bases fit TRBD1. CDR1 and CDR2 (germline): SGHRS, YFSETQ. Germline trimming cut 5 bases from V and 2 bases from J; bases unmatched to any gene: 3. CDR3 size: 13 residues. The CDR3 DNA is TGCGCCAGCAGGACAGGGATAAACACTGAAGCTTTCTTT. It encodes CASRTGINTEAFF.

In nucleotides, the CDR3 is TGCGCCAGCAGCTTGAATCAGGGAATTGGATCCTACGAGCAGTACTTC. As protein: CASSLNQGIGSYEQYF. The chain carries TRBV5-1 and TRBJ2-7, with TRBD1 as a possible D gene (5 bases). The germline V and J ends were trimmed by 1 base and 1 base, with 15 bases remaining between them. This CDR3 comprises 16 residues. Per germline, CDR1 SGHRS and CDR2 YFSETQ.

The chain links TRBV18 to TRBJ2-7; D gene uncertain. Germline V CDR1 and CDR2: KGHSH, LQKENI. V lost 3 bases and J 7 bases, leaving 13 bases between the germline ends. There are 13 residues in the CDR3. CDR3 bases: TGTGCCAGCTCACCTGGCGTACAGCTGGAGCAGTACTTC. It is translated as CASSPGVQLEQYF.

This rearrangement joins TRBV30 to TRBJ2-2, with TRBD2 matching over 10 bases. The CDR3 is made up of 15 amino acids. The J segment lost 2 bases and the V segment lost 5 bases, leaving 5 bases of the junction unmatched. The germline V gene has CDR1 GTSNPN and CDR2 SVGIG (reference sequence). For the CDR3, the DNA is TGTGCCTGGGATACTAGCGGGGTCAACACCGGGGAGCTGTTTTTT. It specifies CAWDTSGVNTGELFF.

This clone was seen a single time. The chain employs TRBV12-5 and TRBJ1-1; 10 bases agree with TRBD1. Per germline, CDR1 LGHNT and CDR2 FRNRAP. The CDR3 covers 14 residues. V lost 5 bases to trimming and J lost 3 bases; unmatched junction nucleotides: 3. CDR3 loop: CASGAGTGDTEAFF. In DNA form, the CDR3 reads TGTGCTAGTGGTGCCGGGACAGGGGACACTGAAGCTTTCTTT.

The chain uses TRBV28 and TRBJ1-1; tentative D call: TRBD1 (6 bases). This CDR3 comprises 15 residues. The V end was cut by 5 bases, the J end by 3 bases, with 16 bases between. Per germline, CDR1 MDHEN and CDR2 SYDVKM. The CDR3 reads CASSPHREGDTEAFF. The CDR3, as DNA: TGTGCCAGCAGTCCCCACAGGGAAGGGGACACTGAAGCTTTCTTT.

Details on this clone: At one end, the junction sequence differs from germline, possibly due to a read error. V gene TRBV28 combines with J gene TRBJ2-4; 7 bases are shared with TRBD1. The CDR3 totals 14 residues. Germline V lookup: CDR1 MDHEN, CDR2 SYDVKM. The CDR3 nucleotides are TGTGCCAGTAGTTCGCACAACAGGGGAAACATTCAGTACTTC. This sequence encodes CASSSHNRGNIQYF. The full variable domain, its missing parts supplied by reference TRBV28 and TRBJ2-4, is DVKVTQSSRYLVKRTGEKVFLECVQDMDHENMFWYRQDPGLGLRLIYFSYDVKMKEKGDIPEGYSVSREKKERFSLILESASTNQTSMYLCASSSHNRGNIQYFGAGTRLSVL.

This clone was found a few times. This chain uses TRBV6-6 with TRBJ2-7; 7 bases fit TRBD1. Germline loops: CDR1 MNHNY, CDR2 SVGAGI (reference sequence). With 7 bases clipped from V and 3 bases from J, the junction kept 3 bases outside the gene matches. This CDR3 comprises 12 residues. The CDR3: CASTGQSYEQYF. The CDR3 DNA reads TGTGCCAGCACGGGACAGAGCTACGAGCAGTACTTC.

The genes are TRBV29-1 and TRBJ2-5, with a tentative D call TRBD1 (7 bases). The CDR3 sequence is 12 residues long. Germline-derived CDR1 and CDR2 are SQVTM and ANQGSEA. V lost 4 bases, J lost 3 bases, and 9 bases lay in between. The CDR3 reads CSVVRGEETQYF. As DNA, the CDR3 is TGCAGCGTTGTCAGGGGGGAAGAGACCCAGTACTTC.